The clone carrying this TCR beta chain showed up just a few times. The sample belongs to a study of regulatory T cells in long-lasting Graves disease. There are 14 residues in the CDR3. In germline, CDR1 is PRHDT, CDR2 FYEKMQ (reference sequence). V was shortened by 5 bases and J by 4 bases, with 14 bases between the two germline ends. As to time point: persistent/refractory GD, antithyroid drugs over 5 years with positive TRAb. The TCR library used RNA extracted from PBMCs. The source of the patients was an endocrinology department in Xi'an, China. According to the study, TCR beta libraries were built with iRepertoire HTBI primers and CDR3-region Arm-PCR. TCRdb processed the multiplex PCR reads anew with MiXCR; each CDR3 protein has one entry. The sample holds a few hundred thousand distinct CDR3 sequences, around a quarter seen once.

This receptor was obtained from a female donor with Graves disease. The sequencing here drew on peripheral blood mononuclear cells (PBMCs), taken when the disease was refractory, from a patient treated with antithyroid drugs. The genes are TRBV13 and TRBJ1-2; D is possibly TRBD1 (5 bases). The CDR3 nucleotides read TGTGCCAGCAGCCCTTCCGGGACCCTCTATGGCTACACCTTC. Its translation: CASSPSGTLYGYTF. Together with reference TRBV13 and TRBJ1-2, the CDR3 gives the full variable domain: AAGVIQSPRHLIKEKRETATLKCYPIPRHDTVYWYQQGPGQDPQFLISFYEKMQSDKGSIPDRFSAQQFSDYHSELNMSSLELGDSALYFCASSPSGTLYGYTFGSGTRLTVV.